This TCR beta chain appears in the sequencing data of a study of CD8+ T cells in alopecia areata. Overall study: Treated patients received oral tofacitinib, 5 to 10 mg twice daily.

Once RNA had been extracted, it was reverse transcribed into cDNA to act as the sequencing template. Repertoires were generated with immunoSEQ multiplex PCR, while TCRdb's copy carries only in-frame clones and drops some. The sample records hundreds of thousands of clones, around 62% being singletons. This CDR3 has 13 residues. Trimming shortened V by 6 bases and J by 8 bases, and 14 bases separated the two germline ends. CDR1 is SNHLY and CDR2 is FYNNEI in the germline V gene. The study team obtained lesional scalp punch biopsies and peripheral blood from alopecia areata patients. V is TRBV2 and J is TRBJ2-1; D is ambiguous. This receptor was taken from a human donor with alopecia areata. The sequenced sample was CD4+ T cells sorted from blood, obtained at week 0. The CDR3 nucleotides are TGTGCCAGCAGCTTAGTGGGCGTGGATGAGCAGTTCTTC. This sequence encodes CASSLVGVDEQFF. The entire variable domain, with the rest obtained from reference TRBV2 and TRBJ2-1, is as follows: EPEVTQTPSHQVTQMGQEVILRCVPISNHLYFYWYRQILGQKVEFLVSFYNNEISEKSEIFDDQFSVERPDGSNFTLKIRSTKLEDSAMYFCASSLVGVDEQFFGPGTRLTVL.